The entry below gives a single TCR beta chain sequence along with its context. The authors' processing: Reference gene primer amplification yielded estimated nucleated cell counts. Profiling relied on immunoSEQ multiplex PCR, and the TCRdb table lists in-frame clones only, not all of them. V, J and clone size derive from that table, while D and trimming were established from the DNA sequence. Among about 200,000 clones, 88% were seen once, and the ten largest hold 1.5% to 2%. This entry is derived from a study of blood T cell repertoires in COVID-19. The overall study: Italy, Spain and the United States were the sources of the convalescent and acute COVID-19 samples. Sources were T cells, B-cell-depleted T cells, or PBMCs; the material itself was cDNA or gDNA.

Sequencing input: peripheral blood. The TCR originated in a young man with active or convalescent COVID-19.

In DNA, the CDR3 is TGTGCCAGCAGCTTGACGACAGGGCTCGATGAGCAGTTCTTC. This encodes CASSLTTGLDEQFF. The chain is built from TRBV7-3 and TRBJ2-1; 7 bases agree with TRBD1. Germline V gives CDR1 SGHTA, CDR2 FQGTGA. CDR3 length: 14 residues. The junction had 7 bases not matched to a gene; V was cut back by 3 bases and J by 8 bases.